Listed below are T cell receptor beta chains from one sample, sequenced in a study of T-cell memory formation after mild COVID-19. TCRdb used MiXCR to reprocess the 5' RACE reads, holding one entry per CDR3 protein. The table has 10,000 to 15,000 distinct CDR3 sequences, about 14% seen once. Sequenced: PBMCs or a T cell subset sorted from them (not recorded which). Receptor source: a man aged 18 to 29 who had mild COVID-19 (a few samples of this study predate the infection). Cell type and time point are not known. Both conserved end residues are trimmed from each CDR3. A D gene is named only where the DNA matches it firmly.

CDR3 protein	D gene	V gene	J gene
ASSSGTVFYEQY	TRBD1	TRBV7-9	TRBJ2-7
ASSLSRGPYGYT	-	TRBV7-9	TRBJ1-2
SARSSRGRVYGYT	TRBD1	TRBV20-1	TRBJ1-2
ASSGTADNYGYT	TRBD1	TRBV12-3/TRBV12-4	TRBJ1-2
ASRVDGANVLT	-	TRBV5-5	TRBJ2-6
ASSLHPAATGELF	-	TRBV7-3	TRBJ2-2
ASSLALEMNTEAF	-	TRBV7-2	TRBJ1-1
ASSLGLRSTDTQY	-	TRBV5-1	TRBJ2-3
ASSQGNEQF	-	TRBV3-1	TRBJ2-1
ASSRFYNLGNTGELF	-	TRBV14	TRBJ2-2
ASSNRANQPQH	-	TRBV2	TRBJ1-5
ASSGGGPRTSSYEQY	TRBD2	TRBV5-1	TRBJ2-7
ASSPRLAGGPCEQF	TRBD2	TRBV7-6	TRBJ2-1
ASSQASFRSGASYEQY	TRBD2	TRBV4-3	TRBJ2-7
ASSYPETGAYEQY	TRBD1	TRBV6-6	TRBJ2-7
ASSSRGARELF	-	TRBV7-3	TRBJ2-2
ASSYAGDMGQPQH	-	TRBV6-6	TRBJ1-5
ASSDPGTLSYNEQF	-	TRBV6-2/TRBV6-3	TRBJ2-1
ASSLYSSSYNEQF	-	TRBV7-9	TRBJ2-1
ASSRQGSGYEQY	TRBD1	TRBV12-3/TRBV12-4	TRBJ2-7
ASSPRYEMNTEAF	-	TRBV11-2	TRBJ1-1
ASRTLGTGELF	-	TRBV7-8	TRBJ2-2
ASSLAGGGSGLTNTGELF	TRBD2	TRBV7-2	TRBJ2-2
ASSLALSGPYNEQF	-	TRBV5-4	TRBJ2-1
ASSPAVLSENEQY	-	TRBV5-1	TRBJ2-7
ASSWVGGGSYEQY	-	TRBV5-5	TRBJ2-7
ASRSRQMNTGELF	-	TRBV7-2	TRBJ2-2
SVGWGNRKETQY	-	TRBV29-1	TRBJ2-5
SAREGGVGNTIY	TRBD1	TRBV20-1	TRBJ1-3
ASSLEGTPYGYT	-	TRBV5-1	TRBJ1-2
ASSLVLFGEKLF	-	TRBV7-2	TRBJ1-4
SARTSGGSGTGELF	TRBD2	TRBV20-1	TRBJ2-2
ASSPQGWEDTQY	-	TRBV5-1	TRBJ2-3
ASSLKETGRTEAF	-	TRBV5-6	TRBJ1-1
AWSWTGRTEAF	TRBD1	TRBV30	TRBJ1-1
ASRTGLNDQETQY	TRBD2	TRBV6-5	TRBJ2-5
ASRTGGNNEQF	TRBD1	TRBV5-1	TRBJ2-1
ASSIVIGRYSNQPQH	-	TRBV19	TRBJ1-5
ASSKRGREFFTDTQY	-	TRBV5-8	TRBJ2-3
ASSFTGTAHEQF	-	TRBV7-2	TRBJ2-1
ASSSAPGLAGPSSTDTQY	TRBD2	TRBV7-2	TRBJ2-3
ASSDGQGADGYT	TRBD1	TRBV7-9	TRBJ1-2
ASSFTGSSNQPQH	-	TRBV5-1	TRBJ1-5
ASSFGRNNQPQH	-	TRBV12-3/TRBV12-4	TRBJ1-5
ASSLFSGPLRETQY	-	TRBV7-6	TRBJ2-5
AISEPRGGVGGTDTQY	-	TRBV10-3	TRBJ2-3
ASSLSGGTSNEQF	TRBD2	TRBV7-2	TRBJ2-1
ASSAQGWETQY	-	TRBV6-1	TRBJ2-5
ASSLTGGLIAF	TRBD1	TRBV27	TRBJ1-1
DSSYDSFRNTEAF	-	TRBV6-5	TRBJ1-1
ASSQPLGGAPYEQY	-	TRBV4-1	TRBJ2-7
ASSLAGVNEKLF	-	TRBV5-1	TRBJ1-4
SAVTGYYGYT	-	TRBV20-1	TRBJ1-2
SINGGAAYGYT	-	TRBV29-1	TRBJ1-2
ASSYSIAGPRAF	-	TRBV6-6	TRBJ1-1
ASSLSVAGGTYEQY	TRBD2	TRBV5-5	TRBJ2-7
ASSYSNWGYSEAF	-	TRBV6-5	TRBJ1-1
ASSYYPRFYEQY	-	TRBV6-5	TRBJ2-7
ASSYSGELDGYT	-	TRBV6-5	TRBJ1-2
ASSLDGATGYSTDTQY	-	TRBV27	TRBJ2-3